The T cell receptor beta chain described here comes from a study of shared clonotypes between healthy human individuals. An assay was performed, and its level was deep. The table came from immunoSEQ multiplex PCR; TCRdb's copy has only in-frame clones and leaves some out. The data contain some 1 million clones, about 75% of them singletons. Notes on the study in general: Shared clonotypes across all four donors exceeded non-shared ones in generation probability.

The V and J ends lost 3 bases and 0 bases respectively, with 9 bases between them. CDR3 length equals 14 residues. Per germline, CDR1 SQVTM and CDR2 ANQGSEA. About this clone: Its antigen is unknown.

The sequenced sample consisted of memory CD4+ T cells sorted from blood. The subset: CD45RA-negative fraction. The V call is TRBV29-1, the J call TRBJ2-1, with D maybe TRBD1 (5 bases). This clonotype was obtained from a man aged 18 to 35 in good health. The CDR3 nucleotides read TGCAGCGTTGAGGGGCGACTCTCCTACAATGAGCAGTTCTTC. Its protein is CSVEGRLSYNEQFF.